A selection of T cell receptor beta chains follows, all from one sample in a study of memory CD4+ T cells and cytomegalovirus serostatus. The table came from immunoSEQ multiplex PCR; TCRdb's copy has only in-frame clones and leaves some out. The sample yields 40,000 to 55,000 clones, around 80% seen once. The material sequenced was memory CD4+ T cells from blood. The receptor source for this set is an adult in good health and CMV-seropositive. The CDR3 runs from the conserved cysteine through the conserved F or W. The D gene is left open where the match is weak. Clone size is stated in some rows and not others, as once, few, many or a class when expanded.

d_call	v_call	clone_size	j_call	cdr3_nt	cdr3_aa
TRBD2	TRBV5-1	NA	TRBJ2-1	TGCGCCAGCAGCTTGGCGCCAGCGGGAGAGATCTACAATGAGCAGTTCTTC	CASSLAPAGEIYNEQFF
TRBD2	TRBV7-9	NA	TRBJ2-1	TGTGCCAGCAGGAGTCCCGGGACTAGCGGGGGGGACACCTACAATGAGCAGTTCTTC	CASRSPGTSGGDTYNEQFF
NA	TRBV7-2	NA	TRBJ2-7	TGTGCCAGCAGCTTAGGAGCGGCTCCCTACGAGCAGTACTTC	CASSLGAAPYEQYF
NA	TRBV6-5	NA	TRBJ2-6	TGTGCCAGCAGTGCAGGGGGGTCTGGGGCCAACGTCCCGACTTTC	CASSAGGSGANVPTF
TRBD1	TRBV5-1	NA	TRBJ1-1	TGCGCCAGCAGGGACAGGGGAGGCACTGAAGCTTTCTTT	CASRDRGGTEAFF
NA	TRBV5-6	NA	TRBJ2-1	TGTGCCAGCAGCTATGACCGAGCAACAGGGAGCCATGAGCAGTTCTTC	CASSYDRATGSHEQFF
NA	TRBV6-5	NA	TRBJ2-7	TGTGCCAGCAGTTACTCGGACAGATCCTACGAGCAGTACTTC	CASSYSDRSYEQYF
TRBD1	TRBV19	NA	TRBJ1-1	TGTGCCAGTAGTAGGGACAGGGGAAAAACTGAAGCTTTCTTT	CASSRDRGKTEAFF
TRBD2	TRBV5-4	NA	TRBJ2-7	TGTGCCAGCAGCTCCGGGACTAGCTCCTCCTACGAGCAGTACTTC	CASSSGTSSSYEQYF
NA	TRBV19	NA	TRBJ2-2	TGTGCCAGTAGTGCGGGGTTTGGCACCGGGGAGCTGTTTTTT	CASSAGFGTGELFF
NA	TRBV12-5	NA	TRBJ1-5	TGTGCTAGTGGTCTTCAGGGGTACCAGCCCCAGCATTTT	CASGLQGYQPQHF
TRBD2	TRBV7-2	NA	TRBJ2-1	TGTGCCAGCAGCCCTACTAGCGGTACCCTGTTCGATGAGCAGTTCTTC	CASSPTSGTLFDEQFF
NA	TRBV2	NA	TRBJ2-5	TGTGCCAGCAGTCTAACATTGGGACATTTCGAGACCCAGTACTTC	CASSLTLGHFETQYF
TRBD1	TRBV5-4	NA	TRBJ2-4	TGTGCCAGCAGCTTTGGGACAGGGGGAAACATTCAGTACTTC	CASSFGTGGNIQYF
NA	TRBV18	NA	TRBJ1-3	TGTGCCAGCTCACCATCCAGGACAGAAGGAAACACCATATATTTT	CASSPSRTEGNTIYF
NA	TRBV5-1	NA	TRBJ2-5	TGCGCCAGCAGCGTCGGGACGCCCGAGGAGACCCAGTACTTC	CASSVGTPEETQYF
NA	TRBV19	NA	TRBJ1-6	TGTGCCAGTAGTATGACAGGTCCTAATTCACCCCTCCACTTT	CASSMTGPNSPLHF
NA	TRBV7-9	once	TRBJ2-5	TGTGCCAGCAGCGACGAACCCGGAAGACAAGAGACCCAGTACTTC	CASSDEPGRQETQYF
NA	TRBV9	NA	TRBJ1-3	TGTGCCAGCAGCGTAACCACGACCACGACTGGAAACACCATATATTTT	CASSVTTTTTGNTIYF
NA	TRBV19	NA	TRBJ1-5	TGTGCCAGTACCGCGCCCGGGGGTAGGGATCAGCCCCAGCATTTT	CASTAPGGRDQPQHF
TRBD1	TRBV7-9	NA	TRBJ2-7	TGTGCCAGCAGCTCAACGGACAGGCCCTACGAGCAGTACTTC	CASSSTDRPYEQYF
NA	TRBV2	NA	TRBJ1-5	TGTGCCAGCGTCCAGGAAAACAGGGCTGGTCAGCCCCAGCATTTT	CASVQENRAGQPQHF
NA	TRBV5-1	NA	TRBJ2-7	TGCGCCAGCAGCTTGGAGGGCTTACAAGTCAACGAGCAGTACTTC	CASSLEGLQVNEQYF
NA	TRBV13	NA	TRBJ2-2	TGTGCCAGCAGCTTAGTACAGTCGAGTTACACCGGGGAGCTGTTTTTT	CASSLVQSSYTGELFF
NA	TRBV25-1	few	TRBJ2-1	TGTGCCAGCAGTGAACTAGGGAGGACGACCTACAATGAGCAGTTCTTC	CASSELGRTTYNEQFF
TRBD1	TRBV7-9	NA	TRBJ1-5	TGTGCCAGCAGCTCATCAGAGGCCGGGACAGGGAATCAGCCCCAGCATTTT	CASSSSEAGTGNQPQHF
NA	TRBV12-5	NA	TRBJ1-1	TGTGCTAGTGGCCAGGATTTGAACACTGAAGCTTTCTTT	CASGQDLNTEAFF
NA	TRBV28	NA	TRBJ1-3	TGTGCCAGCACGACAGGAGGGGGAAACACCATATATTTT	CASTTGGGNTIYF